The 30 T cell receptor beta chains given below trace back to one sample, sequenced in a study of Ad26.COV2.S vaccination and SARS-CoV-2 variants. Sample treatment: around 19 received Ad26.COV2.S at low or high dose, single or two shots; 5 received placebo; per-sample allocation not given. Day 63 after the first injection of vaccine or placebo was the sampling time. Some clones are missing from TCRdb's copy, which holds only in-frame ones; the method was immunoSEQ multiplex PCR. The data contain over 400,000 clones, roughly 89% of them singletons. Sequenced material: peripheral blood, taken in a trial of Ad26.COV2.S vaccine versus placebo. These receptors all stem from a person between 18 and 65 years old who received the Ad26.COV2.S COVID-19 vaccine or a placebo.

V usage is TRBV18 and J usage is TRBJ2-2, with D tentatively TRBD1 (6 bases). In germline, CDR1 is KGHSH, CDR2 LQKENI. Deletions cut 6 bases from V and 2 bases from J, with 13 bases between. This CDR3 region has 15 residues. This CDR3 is CASSSGTPNTGELFF. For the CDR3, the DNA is TGTGCCAGCTCGTCCGGGACACCTAACACCGGGGAGCTGTTTTTT.

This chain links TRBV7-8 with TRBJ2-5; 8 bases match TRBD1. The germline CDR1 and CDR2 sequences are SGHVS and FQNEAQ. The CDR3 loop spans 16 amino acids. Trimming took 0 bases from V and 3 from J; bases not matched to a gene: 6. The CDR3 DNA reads TGTGCCAGCAGCTTAGCGCCAGGGACAGGTGAAGAGACCCAGTACTTC. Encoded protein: CASSLAPGTGEETQYF.

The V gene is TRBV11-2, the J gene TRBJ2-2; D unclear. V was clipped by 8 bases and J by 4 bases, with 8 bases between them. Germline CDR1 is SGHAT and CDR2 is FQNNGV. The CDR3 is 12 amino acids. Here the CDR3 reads CASPRSTGELFF. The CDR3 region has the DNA TGTGCCAGCCCCAGGTCCACCGGGGAGCTGTTTTTT. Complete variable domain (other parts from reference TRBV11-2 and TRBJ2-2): EAGVAQSPRYKIIEKRQSVAFWCNPISGHATLYWYQQILGQGPKLLIQFQNNGVVDDSQLPKDRFSAERLKGVDSTLKIQPAKLEDSAVYLCASPRSTGELFFGEGSRLTVL.

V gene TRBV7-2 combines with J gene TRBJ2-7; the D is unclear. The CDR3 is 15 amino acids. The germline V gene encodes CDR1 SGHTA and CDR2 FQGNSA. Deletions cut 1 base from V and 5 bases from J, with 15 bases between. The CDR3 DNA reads TGTGCCAGCAGCTTAGATCTAGTAGGCGTCCACGAGCAGTACTTC. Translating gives CASSLDLVGVHEQYF.

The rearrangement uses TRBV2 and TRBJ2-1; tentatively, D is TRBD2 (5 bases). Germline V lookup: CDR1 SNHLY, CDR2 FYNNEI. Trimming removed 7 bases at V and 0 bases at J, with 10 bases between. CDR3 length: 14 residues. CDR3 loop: CASTPGSSYNEQFF. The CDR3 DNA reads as TGTGCCAGCACACCGGGAAGCTCCTACAATGAGCAGTTCTTC.

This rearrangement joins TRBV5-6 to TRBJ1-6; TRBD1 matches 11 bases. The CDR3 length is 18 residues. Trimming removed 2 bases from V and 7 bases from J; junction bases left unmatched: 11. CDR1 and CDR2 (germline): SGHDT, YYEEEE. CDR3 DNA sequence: TGTGCCAGCAGCTTTTGGACAGGGGGCACAGATGGGAATTCACCCCTCCACTTT. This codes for CASSFWTGGTDGNSPLHF.

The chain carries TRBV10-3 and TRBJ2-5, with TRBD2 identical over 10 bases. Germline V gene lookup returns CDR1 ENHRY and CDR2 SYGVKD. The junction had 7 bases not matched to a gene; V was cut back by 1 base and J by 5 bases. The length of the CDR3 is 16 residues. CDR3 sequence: CAISEWLAGDAETQYF. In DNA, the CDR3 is TGTGCCATCAGTGAGTGGCTAGCGGGAGACGCGGAGACCCAGTACTTC.

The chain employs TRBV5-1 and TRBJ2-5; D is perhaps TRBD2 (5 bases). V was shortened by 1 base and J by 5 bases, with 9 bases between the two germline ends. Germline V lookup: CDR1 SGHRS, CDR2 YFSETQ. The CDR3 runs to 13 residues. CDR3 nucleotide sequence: TGCGCCAGCAGCTTGCGTAGGGAGGAGACCCAGTACTTC. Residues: CASSLRREETQYF.

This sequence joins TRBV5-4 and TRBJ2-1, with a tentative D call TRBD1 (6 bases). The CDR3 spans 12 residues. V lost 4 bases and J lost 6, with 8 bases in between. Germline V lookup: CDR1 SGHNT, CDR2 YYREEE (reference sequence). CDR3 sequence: CASSLQGNEQFF. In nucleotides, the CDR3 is TGTGCCAGCAGCCTACAGGGCAATGAGCAGTTCTTC.

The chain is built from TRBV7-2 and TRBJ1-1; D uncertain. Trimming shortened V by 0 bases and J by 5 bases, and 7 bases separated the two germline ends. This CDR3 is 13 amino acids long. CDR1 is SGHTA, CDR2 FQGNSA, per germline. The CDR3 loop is CASSLAEETEAFF. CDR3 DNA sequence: TGTGCCAGCAGCTTAGCAGAGGAGACTGAAGCTTTCTTT. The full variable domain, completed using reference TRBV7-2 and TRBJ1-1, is GAGVSQSPSNKVTEKGKDVELRCDPISGHTALYWYRQSLGQGLEFLIYFQGNSAPDKSGLPSDRFSAERTGGSVSTLTIQRTQQEDSAVYLCASSLAEETEAFFGQGTRLTVV.

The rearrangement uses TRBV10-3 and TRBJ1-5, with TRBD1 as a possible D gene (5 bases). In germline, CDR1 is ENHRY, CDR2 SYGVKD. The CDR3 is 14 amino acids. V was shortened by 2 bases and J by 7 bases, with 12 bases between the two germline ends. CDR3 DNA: TGTGCCATCAGTGAGGGACGGGACGGACAGCCCCAGCATTTT. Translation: CAISEGRDGQPQHF.

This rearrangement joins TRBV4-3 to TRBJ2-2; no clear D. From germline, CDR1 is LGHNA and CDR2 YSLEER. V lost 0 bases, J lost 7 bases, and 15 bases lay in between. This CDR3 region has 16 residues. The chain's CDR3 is CASSQDLRQSGGELFF. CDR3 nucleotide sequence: TGCGCCAGCAGCCAAGATCTAAGGCAGAGTGGCGGGGAGCTGTTTTTT.

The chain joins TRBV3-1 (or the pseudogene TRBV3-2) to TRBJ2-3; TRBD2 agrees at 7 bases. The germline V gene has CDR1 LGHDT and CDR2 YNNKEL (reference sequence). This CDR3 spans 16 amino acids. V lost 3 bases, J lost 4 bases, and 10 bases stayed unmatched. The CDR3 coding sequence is TGTGCCAGCAGCCAGGCCATATGGGGAGGGGCAGATACGCAGTATTTT. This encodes CASSQAIWGGADTQYF.

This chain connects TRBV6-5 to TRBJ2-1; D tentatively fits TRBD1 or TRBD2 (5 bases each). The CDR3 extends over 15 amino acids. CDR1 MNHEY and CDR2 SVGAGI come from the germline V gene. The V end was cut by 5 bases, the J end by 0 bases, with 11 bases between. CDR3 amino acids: CASSTGRSSYNEQFF. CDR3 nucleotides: TGTGCCAGCAGTACGGGACGCAGCTCCTACAATGAGCAGTTCTTC.

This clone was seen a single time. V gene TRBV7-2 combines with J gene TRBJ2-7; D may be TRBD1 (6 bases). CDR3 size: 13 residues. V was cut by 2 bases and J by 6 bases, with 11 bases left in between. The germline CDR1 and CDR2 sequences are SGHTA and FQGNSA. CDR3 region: CASSLQGPSEQYF. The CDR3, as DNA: TGTGCCAGCAGCTTACAGGGGCCTAGCGAGCAGTACTTC.

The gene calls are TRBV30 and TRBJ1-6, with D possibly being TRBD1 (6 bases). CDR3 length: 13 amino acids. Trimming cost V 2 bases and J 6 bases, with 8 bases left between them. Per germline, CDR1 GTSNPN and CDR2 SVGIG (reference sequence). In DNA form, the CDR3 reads TGTGCCTGGAGTATGGACAGTAATTCACCCCTCCACTTT. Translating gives CAWSMDSNSPLHF.

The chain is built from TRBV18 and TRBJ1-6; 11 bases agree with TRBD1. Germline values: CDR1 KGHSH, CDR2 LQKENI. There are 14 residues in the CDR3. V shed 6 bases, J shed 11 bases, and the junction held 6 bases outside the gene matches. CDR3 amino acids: CASSYRDRGTPLHF. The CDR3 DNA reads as TGTGCCAGCTCGTACCGGGACAGGGGGACACCCCTCCACTTT.

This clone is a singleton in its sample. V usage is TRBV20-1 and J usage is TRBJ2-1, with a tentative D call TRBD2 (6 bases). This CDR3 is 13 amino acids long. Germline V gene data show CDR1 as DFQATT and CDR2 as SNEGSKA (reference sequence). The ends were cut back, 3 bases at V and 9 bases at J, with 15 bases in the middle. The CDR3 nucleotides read TGCAGTGCTAGTGATGGTAGCGGCACTGAGCAGTTCTTC. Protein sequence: CSASDGSGTEQFF.

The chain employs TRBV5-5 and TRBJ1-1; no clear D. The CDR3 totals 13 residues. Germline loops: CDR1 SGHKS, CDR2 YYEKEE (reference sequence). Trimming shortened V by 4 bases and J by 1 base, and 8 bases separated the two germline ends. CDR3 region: CASSLWTNTEAFF. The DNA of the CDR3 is TGTGCCAGCAGCCTGTGGACGAACACTGAAGCTTTCTTT.

Here the CDR3 DNA reads TGTGCCAGCTCCGCCGGACAGGGAGAAAAACTGTTTTTT. This gives the protein CASSAGQGEKLFF. This chain joins TRBV18 and TRBJ1-4; 8 bases agree with TRBD1. V trimming: 6 bases; J trimming: 8 bases; junction bases outside the gene matches: 5. Germline CDR1 is KGHSH and CDR2 is LQKENI. CDR3 length: 13 residues.

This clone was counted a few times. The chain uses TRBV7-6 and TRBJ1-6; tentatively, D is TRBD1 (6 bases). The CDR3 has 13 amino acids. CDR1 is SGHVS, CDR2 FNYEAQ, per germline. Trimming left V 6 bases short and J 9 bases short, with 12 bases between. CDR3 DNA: TGTGCCAGCAGTTCCCGGGACACTTCACCCCTCCACTTT. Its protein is CASSSRDTSPLHF.

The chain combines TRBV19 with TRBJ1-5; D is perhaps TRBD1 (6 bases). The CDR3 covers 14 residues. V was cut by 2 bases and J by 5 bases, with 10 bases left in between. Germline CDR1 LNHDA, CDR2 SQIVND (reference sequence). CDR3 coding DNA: TGTGCCAGTAGTATAAACAGGGATCATCAGCCCCAGCATTTT. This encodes CASSINRDHQPQHF.

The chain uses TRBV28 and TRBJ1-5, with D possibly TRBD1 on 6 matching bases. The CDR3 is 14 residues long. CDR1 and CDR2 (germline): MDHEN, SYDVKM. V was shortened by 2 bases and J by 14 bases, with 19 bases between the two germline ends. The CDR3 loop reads CASSLKGGRDLKHF. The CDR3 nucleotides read TGTGCCAGCAGTTTAAAGGGGGGCCGGGACCTCAAGCATTTT.

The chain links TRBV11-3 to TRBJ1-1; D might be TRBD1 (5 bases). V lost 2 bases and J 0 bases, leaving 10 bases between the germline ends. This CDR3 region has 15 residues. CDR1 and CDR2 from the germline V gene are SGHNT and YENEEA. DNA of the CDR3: TGTGCCAGCAGCTTATTCGAGGGGCTGAACACTGAAGCTTTCTTT. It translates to CASSLFEGLNTEAFF.

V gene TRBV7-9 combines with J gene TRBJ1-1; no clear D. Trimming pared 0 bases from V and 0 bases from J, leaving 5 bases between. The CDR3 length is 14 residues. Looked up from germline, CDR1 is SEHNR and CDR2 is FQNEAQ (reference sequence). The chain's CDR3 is CASSLAVLNTEAFF. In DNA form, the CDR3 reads TGTGCCAGCAGCTTAGCGGTCCTGAACACTGAAGCTTTCTTT.

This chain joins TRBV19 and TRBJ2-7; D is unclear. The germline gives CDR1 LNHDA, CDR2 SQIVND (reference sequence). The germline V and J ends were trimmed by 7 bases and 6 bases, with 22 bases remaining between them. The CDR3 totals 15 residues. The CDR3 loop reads CASTPGGLVSGEQYF. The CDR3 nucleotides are TGTGCCAGTACACCAGGCGGTTTGGTTTCGGGCGAGCAGTACTTC.

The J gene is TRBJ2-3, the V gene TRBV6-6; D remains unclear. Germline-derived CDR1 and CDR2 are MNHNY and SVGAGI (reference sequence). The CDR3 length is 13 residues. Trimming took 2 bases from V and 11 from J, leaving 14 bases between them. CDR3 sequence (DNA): TGTGCCAGCAGTTACGGCGGCGAGGAGAGGCAGTATTTT. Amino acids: CASSYGGEERQYF.

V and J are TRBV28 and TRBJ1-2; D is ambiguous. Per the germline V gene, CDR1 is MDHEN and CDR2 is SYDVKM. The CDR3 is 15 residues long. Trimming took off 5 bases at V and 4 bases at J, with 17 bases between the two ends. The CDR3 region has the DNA TGTGCCAGCAGTCTGGTGGAGGGCCAGCCCTATGGCTACACCTTC. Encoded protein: CASSLVEGQPYGYTF.

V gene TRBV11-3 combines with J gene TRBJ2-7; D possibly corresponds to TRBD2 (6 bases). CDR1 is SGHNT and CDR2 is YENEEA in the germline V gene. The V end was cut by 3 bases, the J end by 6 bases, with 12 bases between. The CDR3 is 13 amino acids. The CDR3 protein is CASSFTHGGEQYV. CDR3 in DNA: TGTGCCAGCAGCTTTACTCACGGGGGCGAGCAGTACGTC.

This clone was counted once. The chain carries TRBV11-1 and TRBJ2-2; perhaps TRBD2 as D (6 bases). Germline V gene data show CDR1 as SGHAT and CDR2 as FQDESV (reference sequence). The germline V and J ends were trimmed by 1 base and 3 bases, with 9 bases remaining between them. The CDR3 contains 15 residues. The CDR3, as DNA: TGTGCCAGCAGCTTAGAGCGGGTGGACACCGGGGAGCTGTTTTTT. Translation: CASSLERVDTGELFF.